This T cell receptor beta chain was retrieved from a study of T cells in Graves' hyperthyroidism and ophthalmopathy. General study results and limits: From stable hyperthyroidism, ophthalmopathy was set apart by a 13 V-J model. Ophthalmopathy was identified by the model a median about seven months ahead of onset.

This clonotype has a handful of counts. Its target is unknown. Amplification of TCR beta CDR3 regions used RNA as the template. A first-round RT-PCR of the TCR CDR3 used the HTBI primer set. TCRdb reprocessed the multiplex PCR reads via MiXCR and lists one record per CDR3 protein. The sample lists 530,000 or so distinct CDR3 sequences; 15% to 20% were seen once. Each diagnosis was grounded in clinical symptoms, serum thyroxine and TRAb, thyroid ultrasound, and orbital computed tomography. Each 10 ml fresh peripheral blood draw supplied the PBMCs. The sequencing sample was made of blood. The clonotype originates from a woman aged 18-29 years with Graves' ophthalmopathy.

CDR3 DNA: TGTGCCAGCAGCCCCCAGCAGGCGTATGGCTACACCTTC. Protein product: CASSPQQAYGYTF. The chain is built from TRBV7-2 and TRBJ1-2, with D hard to call. CDR1 is SGHTA, CDR2 FQGNSA, per germline. Trimming removed 5 bases at V and 5 bases at J, with 12 bases between. The CDR3 is 13 residues long.